A single sample gave rise to the 27 T cell receptor beta chains below, sequenced in a study of early T cells in non-severe SARS-CoV-2 infection. TCRdb recomputed calls from the 5' RACE reads with MiXCR, one row per CDR3 protein. The table has around 53,000 distinct CDR3 sequences, 12% seen once. Material: whole blood, obtained at baseline. These receptors were collected from an adult who was a healthcare worker with PCR-confirmed SARS-CoV-2 infection or an uninfected control (not recorded which).

This rearrangement joins TRBV28 to TRBJ2-7; the D gene is possibly TRBD1 (6 bases). This CDR3 contains 13 residues. With 7 bases removed from V and 1 base from J, the gap between germline ends came to 11 bases. Germline V gene lookup returns CDR1 MDHEN and CDR2 SYDVKM. CDR3 residues: CASMKGDSYEQYF. CDR3 sequence (DNA): TGTGCCAGCATGAAGGGGGATTCCTACGAGCAGTACTTC.

The chain has TRBV3-1 and TRBJ2-3; D tentatively reads TRBD1 or TRBD2 (6 bases each). The CDR3 is made up of 16 amino acids. V lost 6 bases and J 3 bases, leaving 19 bases between the germline ends. Germline-derived CDR1 and CDR2 are LGHDT and YNNKEL (reference sequence). The CDR3 reads CASSRRGQGRTDTQYF. The DNA for the CDR3 is TGTGCCAGCAGTCGCCGGGGGCAGGGGAGGACAGATACGCAGTATTTT.

The chain recombines TRBV12-3 or TRBV12-4 with TRBJ1-5, with unresolved D. Trimming pared 8 bases from V and 6 bases from J, leaving 14 bases between. The CDR3 consists of 13 residues. As DNA, the CDR3 is TGTGCCAGCCGCGAAAGATGGTCTCAGCCCCAGCATTTT. This encodes CASRERWSQPQHF.

Many counts were recorded for this clonotype. This chain uses TRBV7-8 with TRBJ1-5; D is possibly TRBD1 (6 bases). The V gene's germline CDR1 is SGHVS and CDR2 FQNEAQ. V gave up 2 bases and J gave up 2 bases, with 16 bases separating them. The CDR3 is made up of 17 amino acids. CDR3 loop: CASSLTLSGGRNQPQHF. The CDR3 coding sequence is TGTGCCAGCAGCTTAACGTTGAGCGGGGGCCGCAATCAGCCCCAGCATTTT. Filled out from reference TRBV7-8 and TRBJ1-5, the complete variable domain reads GAGVSQSPRYKVAKRGQDVALRCDPISGHVSLFWYQQALGQGPEFLTYFQNEAQLDKSGLPSDRFFAERPEGSVSTLKIQRTQQEDSAVYLCASSLTLSGGRNQPQHFGDGTRLSIL.

This clonotype was detected only a few times. The chain has TRBV6-2 or TRBV6-3 and TRBJ2-7; D might be TRBD1 (5 bases). The CDR3 is 11 residues long. Trimming shortened V by 5 bases and J by 4 bases, and 6 bases separated the two germline ends. The germline V gene has CDR1 MNHEY and CDR2 SVGEGT. CDR3 protein: CASSDSYEQYF. The CDR3 DNA sequence: TGTGCCAGCAGTGACAGTTACGAGCAGTACTTC.

This chain links TRBV6-6 with TRBJ1-1; D call uncertain. V was trimmed by 4 bases and J by 8 bases, leaving 5 bases between them. The CDR3 spans 10 residues. Germline-derived CDR1 and CDR2 are MNHNY and SVGAGI (reference sequence). The CDR3 nucleotides are TGTGCCAGCAGTTCTCGAGAAGCTTTCTTT. It is translated as CASSSREAFF.

The sample holds a few counts of this clonotype. The V call is TRBV28, the J call TRBJ2-6; D ambiguous. V shed 10 bases and J shed 1 base, with 14 bases lying between them. The CDR3 loop spans 15 amino acids. Germline values: CDR1 MDHEN, CDR2 SYDVKM. CDR3 region: CANNGHFSGANVLTF. The CDR3 nucleotides read TGTGCCAACAACGGTCATTTTTCTGGGGCCAACGTCCTGACTTTC. The full variable domain, its missing parts supplied by reference TRBV28 and TRBJ2-6, is DVKVTQSSRYLVKRTGEKVFLECVQDMDHENMFWYRQDPGLGLRLIYFSYDVKMKEKGDIPEGYSVSREKKERFSLILESASTNQTSMYLCANNGHFSGANVLTFGAGSRLTVL.

This clonotype has more than one count but fewer than ten. V is TRBV9 and J is TRBJ1-2; no definite D call. The CDR3 has 17 amino acids. From germline, CDR1 is SGDLS and CDR2 YYNGEE. Deletions cut 4 bases from V and 1 base from J, with 20 bases between. This CDR3 is CASSPEVWQAINYGYTF. DNA of the CDR3: TGTGCCAGCAGCCCTGAGGTATGGCAGGCCATTAACTATGGCTACACCTTC.

This clonotype was found many times. V usage is TRBV6-5 and J usage is TRBJ2-1; unclear D gene. V was pared by 8 bases and J by 0 bases, with 8 bases between. The CDR3 contains 13 residues. Germline lookup yields CDR1 MNHEY and CDR2 SVGAGI. DNA for the CDR3: TGTGCCAGCTCTACGTACTCCTACAATGAGCAGTTCTTC. Protein sequence: CASSTYSYNEQFF.

This clonotype was detected ten times or more. V gene TRBV2 combines with J gene TRBJ1-1; D might be TRBD1 (5 bases). The CDR3 runs to 15 residues. The ends were cut back, 2 bases at V and 10 bases at J, with 20 bases in the middle. Germline CDR1 and CDR2: SNHLY and FYNNEI. This CDR3 is CASSEQVVDSHGAFF. Written as DNA, the CDR3 is TGTGCCAGCAGTGAACAAGTGGTCGACAGTCACGGAGCTTTCTTT.

This clonotype has a handful of counts. CDR3 coding DNA: TGCGCCAGCAGCGAGAGAAGGGGAAACGACGAGCAGTACTTC. Protein sequence: CASSERRGNDEQYF. The chain joins TRBV10-2 to TRBJ2-7; D may be TRBD1 (5 bases). Germline CDR1 and CDR2: WSHSY and SAAADI. Trimming took 6 bases from V and 5 from J, leaving 17 bases between them. The CDR3 contains 14 residues.

The chain links TRBV2 to TRBJ2-4; D not resolved. The V and J ends lost 7 bases and 6 bases respectively, with 7 bases between them. This CDR3 comprises 11 residues. Germline V lookup: CDR1 SNHLY, CDR2 FYNNEI. For the CDR3, the DNA is TGTGCCAGCATGATCGTAAACATTCAGTACTTC. It translates to CASMIVNIQYF.

This clonotype has a handful of counts. The chain links TRBV7-2 to TRBJ2-7; 9 positions agree with TRBD1. V dropped 1 base and J dropped 3; count of bases not matched to a gene: 7. This CDR3 region has 16 residues. CDR1 SGHTA and CDR2 FQGNSA come from the germline V gene. The CDR3 reads CASSLVPKDRGYEQYF. The CDR3 nucleotides read TGTGCCAGCAGCTTAGTTCCGAAGGACAGGGGCTACGAGCAGTACTTC.

DNA of the CDR3: TGCGCCAGCAGCATCCCGGGACTAGCGGGAGGTGGCACCGGGGAGCTGTTTTTT. This encodes CASSIPGLAGGGTGELFF. The chain links TRBV5-1 to TRBJ2-2; TRBD2 agrees at 15 bases. The trim removed 4 bases at V and 4 bases at J, leaving 8 bases unmatched. CDR3 size: 18 residues. Germline CDR1 is SGHRS and CDR2 is YFSETQ. The whole variable domain, filled in from reference TRBV5-1 and TRBJ2-2, reads KAGVTQTPRYLIKTRGQQVTLSCSPISGHRSVSWYQQTPGQGLQFLFEYFSETQRNKGNFPGRFSGRQFSNSRSEMNVSTLELGDSALYLCASSIPGLAGGGTGELFFGEGSRLTVL.

The chain joins TRBV9 to TRBJ2-1; 10 positions match TRBD1. Trimming at V came to 3 bases and at J to 9 bases, leaving 6 bases not matched to a gene. The length of the CDR3 is 14 residues. Germline V gives CDR1 SGDLS, CDR2 YYNGEE. CDR3 sequence (DNA): TGTGCCAGCAGCGCCCGGACAGGGGGAGGTGAGCAGTTCTTC. Translation: CASSARTGGGEQFF.

This chain joins TRBV14 and TRBJ1-2; 7 bases match TRBD1. This CDR3 is 13 amino acids long. Germline values: CDR1 SGHDN, CDR2 FVKESK. V lost 4 bases, J lost 5 bases, and 4 bases stayed unmatched. CDR3 residues: CASSPPTGYGYTF. The CDR3 region has the DNA TGTGCCAGCAGCCCCCCGACAGGGTATGGCTACACCTTC.

This clonotype was seen a few times. This rearrangement joins TRBV20-1 to TRBJ2-5, with 8 bases matching TRBD2. This CDR3 region has 16 residues. Germline-derived CDR1 and CDR2 are DFQATT and SNEGSKA (reference sequence). V lost 3 bases and J lost 0; bases outside the gene matches: 9. The CDR3 coding sequence is TGCAGTGCTAGTAAGGGACTAGAGGTCTACCAAGAGACCCAGTACTTC. It translates to CSASKGLEVYQETQYF.

The V call is TRBV6-5, the J call TRBJ2-5; 15 bases map to TRBD2. V was pared by 5 bases and J by 1 base, with 5 bases of the junction left unmatched. The CDR3 is 17 amino acids. Per the germline V gene, CDR1 is MNHEY and CDR2 is SVGAGI. In nucleotides, the CDR3 is TGTGCCAGCAGTAAAGGACTAGCGGGAGGGACCCAAGAGACCCAGTACTTC. It yields the protein CASSKGLAGGTQETQYF.

The chain uses TRBV14 and TRBJ2-1; TRBD1 or TRBD2 may be the D gene (6 bases each). The CDR3 consists of 13 residues. With 9 bases removed from V and 12 bases from J, the gap between germline ends came to 21 bases. Looked up from germline, CDR1 is SGHDN and CDR2 is FVKESK. CDR3 nucleotides: TGTGCCAGTGGCAGCGGAGGGGGTTTATTGCAGTTCTTC. This sequence encodes CASGSGGGLLQFF.

This clonotype has a handful of counts. An end of the junction differs from the germline gene, which may be a read error. This rearrangement joins TRBV19 to TRBJ2-7; no definite D call. CDR3 length equals 11 residues. Germline CDR1 LNHDA, CDR2 SQIVND (reference sequence). CDR3 protein: CAGSIFGEQYF. The CDR3, as DNA: TGTGCCGGTAGTATTTTCGGCGAGCAGTACTTC.

This clonotype has just a few counts. V gene TRBV7-3 combines with J gene TRBJ2-5; D possibly corresponds to TRBD2 (6 bases). The CDR3 consists of 15 residues. V lost 5 bases to trimming and J lost 5 bases, with 18 bases between them. Looked up from germline, CDR1 is SGHTA and CDR2 is FQGTGA. CDR3 sequence reads: CASSPSGTRGETQYF. The DNA of the CDR3 is TGTGCCAGCAGCCCCTCGGGGACTCGCGGGGAGACCCAGTACTTC.

This clonotype was counted between two and nine times. This chain links TRBV18 with TRBJ1-2; TRBD1 agrees at 7 bases. V trimming: 4 bases; J trimming: 8 bases; junction bases outside the gene matches: 10. The CDR3 is 14 residues long. CDR1 and CDR2 from the germline V gene are KGHSH and LQKENI. The CDR3 loop is CASSQTGAQDGYTF. CDR3 in DNA: TGTGCCAGCTCACAAACAGGGGCGCAAGACGGCTACACCTTC.

This clonotype has a handful of counts. J is TRBJ1-2 and V is TRBV5-6; D call uncertain. This CDR3 contains 11 residues. Trimming cost V 1 base and J 8 bases, with 6 bases left between them. Germline V gives CDR1 SGHDT, CDR2 YYEEEE. The DNA for the CDR3 is TGTGCCAGCAGCTTGTTTTCCGGCTACACCTTC. Translating it yields CASSLFSGYTF.

A few counts support this clonotype. The chain couples TRBV6-1 to TRBJ2-1; D is uncertain. The germline V gene encodes CDR1 MNHNS and CDR2 SASEGT. V lost 2 bases and J 3 bases, leaving 11 bases between the germline ends. This CDR3 comprises 15 residues. CDR3 in DNA: TGTGCCAGCAGTGAAACGGGTCATTACTACAATGAGCAGTTCTTC. It is translated as CASSETGHYYNEQFF.

This clonotype occurred many times. The gene calls are TRBV5-6 and TRBJ2-5; 8 bases align to TRBD1. V was clipped by 6 bases and J by 5 bases; unmatched bases: 15. Germline assignment: CDR1 SGHDT and CDR2 YYEEEE. The CDR3 totals 16 residues. This chain's CDR3 is CASNLVRTGYQETQYF. DNA for the CDR3: TGTGCCAGCAACCTGGTCCGGACAGGGTATCAGGAGACCCAGTACTTC. The whole variable domain, remainder taken from reference TRBV5-6 and TRBJ2-5, is DAGVTQSPTHLIKTRGQQVTLRCSPKSGHDTVSWYQQALGQGPQFIFQYYEEEERQRGNFPDRFSGHQFPNYSSELNVNALLLGDSALYLCASNLVRTGYQETQYFGPGTRLLVL.

This clonotype was counted only a few times. The chain combines TRBV28 with TRBJ1-1; D unresolved. The V gene's germline CDR1 is MDHEN and CDR2 SYDVKM. The CDR3 loop spans 14 amino acids. Trimming removed 9 bases from V and 5 bases from J, with 19 bases in between. CDR3 loop: CASGRGGLGTEAFF. The CDR3 coding sequence is TGTGCCAGTGGGAGAGGAGGGTTGGGGACTGAAGCTTTCTTT.

This clonotype turned up a few times. CDR3 residues: CASSLVQNPHGYTF. The CDR3, as DNA: TGTGCCAGCAGCTTAGTACAGAACCCTCATGGCTACACCTTC. V is TRBV11-2 and J is TRBJ1-2; D gene ambiguous. The V end lost 1 base, the J end lost 6 bases, and 12 bases lay between the germline ends. CDR3 length: 14 amino acids. Germline lookup yields CDR1 SGHAT and CDR2 FQNNGV.